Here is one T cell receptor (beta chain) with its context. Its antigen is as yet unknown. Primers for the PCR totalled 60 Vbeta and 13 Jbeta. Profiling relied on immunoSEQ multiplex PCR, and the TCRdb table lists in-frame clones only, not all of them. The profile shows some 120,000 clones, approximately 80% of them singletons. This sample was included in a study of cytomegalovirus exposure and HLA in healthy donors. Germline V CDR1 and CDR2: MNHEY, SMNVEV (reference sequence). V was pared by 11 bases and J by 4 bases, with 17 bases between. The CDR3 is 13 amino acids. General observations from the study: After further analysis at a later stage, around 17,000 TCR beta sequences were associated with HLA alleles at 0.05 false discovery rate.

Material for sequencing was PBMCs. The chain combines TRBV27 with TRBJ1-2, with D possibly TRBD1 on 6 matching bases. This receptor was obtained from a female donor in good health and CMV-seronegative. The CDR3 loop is CAGFRQALYGYTF. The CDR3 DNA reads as TGTGCCGGCTTTAGACAGGCCCTCTATGGCTACACCTTC.